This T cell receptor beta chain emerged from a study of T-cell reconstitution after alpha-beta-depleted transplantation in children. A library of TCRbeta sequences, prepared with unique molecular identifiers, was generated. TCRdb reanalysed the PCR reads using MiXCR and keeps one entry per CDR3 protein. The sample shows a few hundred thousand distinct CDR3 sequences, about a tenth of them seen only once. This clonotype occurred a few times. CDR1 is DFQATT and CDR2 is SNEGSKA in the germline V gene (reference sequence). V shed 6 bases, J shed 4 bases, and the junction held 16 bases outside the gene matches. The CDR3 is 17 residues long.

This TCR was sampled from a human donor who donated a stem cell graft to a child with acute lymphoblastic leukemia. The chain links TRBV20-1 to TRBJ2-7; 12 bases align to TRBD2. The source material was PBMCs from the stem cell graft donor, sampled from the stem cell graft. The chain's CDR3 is CSAITLASGRARYEQYF. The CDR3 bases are TGCAGTGCAATAACCCTAGCTAGCGGGAGGGCAAGGTACGAGCAGTACTTC.